Shown below are 24 T cell receptor beta chains from a single sample sequenced in a study of a mutant IDH1 vaccine in newly diagnosed glioma. Time point meaning: week 5, during vaccination. Vaccine doses each comprised 300 ug of mutant IDH1 20-mer peptide, with topical imiquimod. TCRdb keeps only in-frame clones here, not all; method: immunoSEQ multiplex PCR. The data hold roughly 40,000 clones, with roughly nine tenths observed a single time. Their specific antigens are unknown. The sequencing used PBMCs, collected from a glioma patient whose treatment included an IDH1 peptide vaccine. These receptors were collected from a man aged 45-65 years with glioma.

V is TRBV28 and J is TRBJ1-2, with a possible D match to TRBD1 (6 bases). The CDR3 runs to 15 residues. With 6 bases removed from V and 4 bases from J, the gap between germline ends came to 18 bases. Germline V gene sequence: CDR1 MDHEN, CDR2 SYDVKM. CDR3 in DNA: TGTGCCAGCAGCAACACGCCCGGGGGCGCCTATGGCTACACCTTC. Translated, it gives CASSNTPGGAYGYTF.

The chain combines TRBV18 with TRBJ1-5, with D maybe TRBD1 (5 bases). The CDR3 sequence is 15 residues long. Germline-derived CDR1 and CDR2 are KGHSH and LQKENI. V was trimmed by 5 bases and J by 0 bases, leaving 11 bases between them. The CDR3 bases are TGTGCCAGCTCAACCGGACACAATAGCAATCAGCCCCAGCATTTT. It codes for CASSTGHNSNQPQHF.

This chain uses TRBV7-2 with TRBJ1-1; D remains ambiguous. This CDR3 spans 14 amino acids. CDR1 is SGHTA and CDR2 is FQGNSA in the germline V gene. Trimming took 1 base from V and 4 from J, leaving 10 bases between them. The CDR3 sequence is CASSLGGWGTEAFF. The CDR3 DNA is TGTGCCAGCAGCTTAGGGGGTTGGGGCACTGAAGCTTTCTTT.

This clone has a single count. V usage is TRBV4-2 and J usage is TRBJ1-1; D remains unclear. Trimming cost V 9 bases and J 1 base, with 18 bases left between them. CDR3 length equals 15 residues. CDR1 LGHNA and CDR2 YNFKEQ come from the germline V gene. CDR3 loop: CASGRHRERNTEAFF. CDR3 nucleotide sequence: TGTGCCAGTGGGCGTCATAGAGAGAGGAACACTGAAGCTTTCTTT.

V is TRBV9 and J is TRBJ2-5; TRBD2 matches 11 bases. The ends lost 0 bases at V and 5 bases at J; junction bases unmatched: 6. The germline V gene encodes CDR1 SGDLS and CDR2 YYNGEE. This CDR3 contains 16 residues. The CDR3 DNA is TGTGCCAGCAGCGTAGGAGGTAGCGGGGGGGCTGAGACCCAGTACTTC. Protein: CASSVGGSGGAETQYF.

The chain combines TRBV19 with TRBJ2-4; 8 positions agree with TRBD2. The CDR3 covers 14 residues. Trimming took 5 bases from V and 9 from J; bases not matched to a gene: 9. Germline V CDR1 and CDR2: LNHDA, SQIVND (reference sequence). CDR3 coding DNA: TGTGCCAGTAGTGTCGGGACTAGGGGGGGCATTCAGTACTTC. Translated: CASSVGTRGGIQYF.

This clone occurred once. J is TRBJ2-7 and V is TRBV14, with no clear D. Between the trimmed V and J ends, which lost 2 bases and 0 bases, there was a span of 11 bases. CDR1 SGHDN and CDR2 FVKESK come from the germline V gene. This CDR3 is 15 amino acids long. The DNA of the CDR3 is TGTGCCAGCAGCCAATATGGGGTATTCTCCTACGAGCAGTACTTC. Residues: CASSQYGVFSYEQYF.

V gene TRBV2 combines with J gene TRBJ2-2; D is ambiguous. CDR1 SNHLY and CDR2 FYNNEI come from the germline V gene. The V gene lost 2 bases and the J gene lost 5 bases, with 12 bases spanning the gap. There are 15 residues in the CDR3. The CDR3 region has the DNA TGTGCCAGCAGTGAATCGGTGCTCAGAACCGGGGAGCTGTTTTTT. The encoded protein is CASSESVLRTGELFF. The whole variable domain, remainder taken from reference TRBV2 and TRBJ2-2, is EPEVTQTPSHQVTQMGQEVILRCVPISNHLYFYWYRQILGQKVEFLVSFYNNEISEKSEIFDDQFSVERPDGSNFTLKIRSTKLEDSAMYFCASSESVLRTGELFFGEGSRLTVL.

The chain joins TRBV18 to TRBJ2-3; D gene uncertain. The CDR3 sequence is 17 residues long. CDR1 is KGHSH and CDR2 is LQKENI in the germline V gene. Trimming pared 3 bases from V and 4 bases from J, leaving 20 bases between. CDR3 DNA: TGTGCCAGCTCACCGTATCCCCAGACAAAAGGGCCAGATACGCAGTATTTT. Protein: CASSPYPQTKGPDTQYF.

CDR3: CSVERGPYEQYF. CDR3 nucleotides: TGCAGCGTTGAAAGAGGACCCTACGAGCAGTACTTC. V and J are TRBV29-1 and TRBJ2-7; D remains unclear. Germline V gene lookup returns CDR1 SQVTM and CDR2 ANQGSEA. The length of the CDR3 is 12 residues. Trimming took 2 bases from V and 2 from J, leaving 7 bases between them.

The chain carries TRBV30 and TRBJ1-2; D not certain. The CDR3 contains 12 residues. The V gene's germline CDR1 is GTSNPN and CDR2 SVGIG (reference sequence). The ends were cut back, 4 bases at V and 3 bases at J, with 9 bases in the middle. The CDR3 here is CAWTLAYYGYTF. CDR3 DNA sequence: TGTGCCTGGACCCTGGCCTACTATGGCTACACCTTC.

The V call is TRBV5-8, the J call TRBJ1-4; tentative D call: TRBD1 (6 bases). V was clipped by 1 base and J by 8 bases, with 12 bases between them. This CDR3 spans 14 amino acids. CDR1 is SGHTS, CDR2 YDEGEE, per germline. The CDR3, as DNA: TGTGCCAGCAGCTTGATGGGACAAAGAGAAAAACTGTTTTTT. Amino acids: CASSLMGQREKLFF.

This chain joins TRBV7-9 and TRBJ1-1, with 8 bases that match TRBD1. The trim removed 6 bases at V and 1 base at J, leaving 1 base unmatched. The CDR3 has 13 amino acids. CDR1 is SEHNR, CDR2 FQNEAQ, per germline (reference sequence). CDR3 sequence (DNA): TGTGCCAGCAGGGGACAGGAGAACACTGAAGCTTTCTTT. This encodes CASRGQENTEAFF. Looking up the rest from reference TRBV7-9 and TRBJ1-1 gives the full variable domain: DTGVSQNPRHKITKRGQNVTFRCDPISEHNRLYWYRQTLGQGPEFLTYFQNEAQLEKSRLLSDRFSAERPKGSFSTLEIQRTEQGDSAMYLCASRGQENTEAFFGQGTRLTVV.

This clone was detected only once. This chain links TRBV7-2 with TRBJ2-7; 8 nucleotides match TRBD1. V was clipped by 3 bases and J by 0 bases; unmatched bases: 7. The germline CDR1 and CDR2 sequences are SGHTA and FQGNSA. This CDR3 has 16 residues. CDR3 residues: CASSFPGQGTSYEQYF. CDR3 nucleotide sequence: TGTGCCAGCAGCTTTCCTGGACAGGGTACCTCCTACGAGCAGTACTTC.

The chain couples TRBV11-2 to TRBJ2-5; 8 bases map to TRBD2. Trimming at V came to 2 bases and at J to 6 bases, leaving 8 bases not matched to a gene. The length of the CDR3 is 15 residues. Germline CDR1 reads SGHAT; CDR2 reads FQNNGV. The CDR3 DNA reads TGTGCCAGCAGCTTATATAATCGGGGGGGACAGACCCAGTACTTC. Translating gives CASSLYNRGGQTQYF. The entire variable domain, with the rest obtained from reference TRBV11-2 and TRBJ2-5, is as follows: EAGVAQSPRYKIIEKRQSVAFWCNPISGHATLYWYQQILGQGPKLLIQFQNNGVVDDSQLPKDRFSAERLKGVDSTLKIQPAKLEDSAVYLCASSLYNRGGQTQYFGPGTRLLVL.

V is TRBV7-8 and J is TRBJ1-2, with a weak D call TRBD1 (6 bases). Germline V CDR1 and CDR2: SGHVS, FQNEAQ. The CDR3 extends over 14 amino acids. The V end was cut by 5 bases, the J end by 8 bases, with 18 bases between. The CDR3 sequence: CASSAIIRGAGYTF. The CDR3 DNA is TGTGCCAGCAGCGCCATTATCAGGGGAGCGGGCTACACCTTC.

This chain joins TRBV6-5 and TRBJ2-7; D is undetermined. The V end lost 6 bases, the J end lost 2 bases, and 5 bases lay between the germline ends. This CDR3 region has 11 residues. The germline V gene has CDR1 MNHEY and CDR2 SVGAGI. The CDR3 spells CASSRAYEQYF. Here the CDR3 DNA reads TGTGCCAGCAGCCGAGCCTACGAGCAGTACTTC.

J is TRBJ2-1 and V is TRBV19; 7 nucleotides align to TRBD1. V shed 3 bases and J 0 bases; nucleotides not matched to a gene: 5. CDR3 length: 16 amino acids. Per germline, CDR1 LNHDA and CDR2 SQIVND (reference sequence). In nucleotides, the CDR3 is TGTGCCAGTAGTATCTTGACAGGGAGCTCCTACAATGAGCAGTTCTTC. Protein: CASSILTGSSYNEQFF. Full variable domain (rest looked up from reference TRBV19 and TRBJ2-1): DGGITQSPKYLFRKEGQNVTLSCEQNLNHDAMYWYRQDPGQGLRLIYYSQIVNDFQKGDIAEGYSVSREKKESFPLTVTSAQKNPTAFYLCASSILTGSSYNEQFFGPGTRLTVL.

V gene TRBV27 combines with J gene TRBJ1-4; 8 bases are a match to TRBD1. The germline CDR1 and CDR2 sequences are MNHEY and SMNVEV (reference sequence). This CDR3 has 16 residues. After removal of 6 bases from V and 10 bases from J, the junction contained 16 bases not matched to a gene. The DNA of the CDR3 is TGTGCCAGCAGCGCCAACTACGGGACAGGAGGCGCAAAACTGTTTTTT. Its protein is CASSANYGTGGAKLFF.

The chain links TRBV4-1 to TRBJ1-2; possibly TRBD1 for D (5 bases). CDR3 length equals 14 residues. V was cut by 7 bases and J by 4 bases, with 16 bases left in between. CDR1 is MGHRA and CDR2 is YSYEKL in the germline V gene. CDR3 loop: CASNPMGVGYGYTF. The CDR3 coding sequence is TGCGCCAGCAACCCGATGGGGGTAGGCTATGGCTACACCTTC.

The chain recombines TRBV18 with TRBJ2-5; 7 bases fit TRBD1. The CDR3 is 12 residues long. Per germline, CDR1 KGHSH and CDR2 LQKENI. V dropped 8 bases and J dropped 1; count of bases not matched to a gene: 1. This CDR3 is CASRDSQETQYF. The DNA of the CDR3 is TGTGCCAGCCGGGACAGCCAAGAGACCCAGTACTTC. Supplemented by reference TRBV18 and TRBJ2-5, the full variable domain reads NAGVMQNPRHLVRRRGQEARLRCSPMKGHSHVYWYRQLPEEGLKFMVYLQKENIIDESGMPKERFSAEFPKEGPSILRIQQVVRGDSAAYFCASRDSQETQYFGPGTRLLVL.

The chain links TRBV6-4 to TRBJ2-3, with 8 positions matching TRBD2. The V gene's germline CDR1 is MRHNA and CDR2 SNTAGT. The CDR3 contains 14 residues. V shed 3 bases, J shed 1 base, and the junction held 0 bases outside the gene matches. Written as DNA, the CDR3 is TGTGCCAGCAGTGAGCGGGGGGGCACAGATACGCAGTATTTT. It yields the protein CASSERGGTDTQYF.

The J gene is TRBJ1-5, the V gene TRBV10-2; D might be TRBD1 (6 bases). Per germline, CDR1 WSHSY and CDR2 SAAADI. The CDR3 is 16 amino acids. The V gene lost 0 bases and the J gene lost 3 bases, with 12 bases spanning the gap. CDR3 residues: CASSESLGGANQPQHF. DNA of the CDR3: TGCGCCAGCAGTGAGTCGTTGGGGGGGGCCAATCAGCCCCAGCATTTT.

The chain couples TRBV6-1 to TRBJ2-7; TRBD2 aligns across 8 bases. Germline V gene data show CDR1 as MNHNS and CDR2 as SASEGT. Trimming cost V 6 bases and J 6 bases; bases outside gene matches: 4. The CDR3 sequence is 12 residues long. DNA for the CDR3: TGTGCCAGCAGACCCGGGGGGGCCGAGCAGTACTTC. Protein: CASRPGGAEQYF.